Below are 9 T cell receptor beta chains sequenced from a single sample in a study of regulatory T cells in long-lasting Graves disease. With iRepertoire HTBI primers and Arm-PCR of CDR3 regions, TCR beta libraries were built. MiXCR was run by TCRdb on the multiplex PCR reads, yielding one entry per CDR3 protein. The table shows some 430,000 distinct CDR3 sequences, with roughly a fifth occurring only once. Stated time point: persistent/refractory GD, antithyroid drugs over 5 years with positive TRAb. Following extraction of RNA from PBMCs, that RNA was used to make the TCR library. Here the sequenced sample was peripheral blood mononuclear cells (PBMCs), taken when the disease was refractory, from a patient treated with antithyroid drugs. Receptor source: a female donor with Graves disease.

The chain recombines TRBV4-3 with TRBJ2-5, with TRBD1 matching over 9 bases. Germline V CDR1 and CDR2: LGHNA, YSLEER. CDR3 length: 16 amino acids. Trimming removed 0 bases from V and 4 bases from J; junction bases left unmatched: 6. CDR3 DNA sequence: TGCGCCAGCAGCCAAGATGAGGGACAGGGTGCAGAGACCCAGTACTTC. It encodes CASSQDEGQGAETQYF.

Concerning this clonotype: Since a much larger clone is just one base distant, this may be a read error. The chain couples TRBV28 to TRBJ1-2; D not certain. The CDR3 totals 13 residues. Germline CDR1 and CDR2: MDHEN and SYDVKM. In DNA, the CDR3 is TGTGCCAGCAGTCCGTTAGCTAACCATGGCTACACCTTC. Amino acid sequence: CASSPLANHGYTF.

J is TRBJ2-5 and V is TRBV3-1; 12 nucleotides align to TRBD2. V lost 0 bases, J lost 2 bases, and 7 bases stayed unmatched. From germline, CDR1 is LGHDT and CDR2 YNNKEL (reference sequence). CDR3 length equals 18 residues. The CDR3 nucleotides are TGTGCCAGCAGCCAAGATCCCGGACTAGCGGGGACACAAGAGACCCAGTACTTC. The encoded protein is CASSQDPGLAGTQETQYF.

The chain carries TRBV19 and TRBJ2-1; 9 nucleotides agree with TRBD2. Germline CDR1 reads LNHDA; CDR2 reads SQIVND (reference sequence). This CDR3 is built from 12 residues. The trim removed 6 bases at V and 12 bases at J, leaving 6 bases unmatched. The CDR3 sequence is CASSGTSPSQFF. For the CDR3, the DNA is TGTGCCAGTAGCGGGACTAGCCCCTCGCAGTTCTTC.

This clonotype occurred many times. The DNA for the CDR3 is TGTGCCAGCAGTAAACAGGGGGCAGGGGACTACGAGCAGTACTTC. It specifies CASSKQGAGDYEQYF. This chain connects TRBV28 to TRBJ2-7, with 9 bases identical to TRBD1. V lost 5 bases and J lost 3; bases outside the gene matches: 8. CDR3 length: 15 amino acids. Looked up from germline, CDR1 is MDHEN and CDR2 is SYDVKM.

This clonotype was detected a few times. This CDR3 reads CASSYGAGGGYEQYF. The CDR3, as DNA: TGTGCCAGCAGTTACGGGGCGGGAGGAGGTTACGAGCAGTACTTC. The V gene is TRBV6-5, the J gene TRBJ2-7, with 8 nucleotides matching TRBD2. There are 15 residues in the CDR3. Trimming removed 2 bases from V and 4 bases from J; junction bases left unmatched: 7. Germline-derived CDR1 and CDR2 are MNHEY and SVGAGI.

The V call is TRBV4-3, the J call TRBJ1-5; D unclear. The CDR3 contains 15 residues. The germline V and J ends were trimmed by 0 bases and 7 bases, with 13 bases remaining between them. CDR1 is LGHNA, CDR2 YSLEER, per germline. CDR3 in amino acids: CASSQDNSGRQPQHF. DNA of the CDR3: TGCGCCAGCAGCCAAGATAATAGCGGGAGACAGCCCCAGCATTTT.

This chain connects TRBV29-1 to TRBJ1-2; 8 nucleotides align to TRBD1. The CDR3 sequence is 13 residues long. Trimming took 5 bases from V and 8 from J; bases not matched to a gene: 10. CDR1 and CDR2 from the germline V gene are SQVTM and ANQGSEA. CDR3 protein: CSVPSQGAMGYTF. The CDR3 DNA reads TGCAGCGTTCCATCGCAGGGGGCGATGGGCTACACCTTC.

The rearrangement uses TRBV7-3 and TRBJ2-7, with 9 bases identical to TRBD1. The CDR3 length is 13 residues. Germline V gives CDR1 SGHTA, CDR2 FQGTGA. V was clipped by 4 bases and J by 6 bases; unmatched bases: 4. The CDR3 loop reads CASSSGTGSEQYF. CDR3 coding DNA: TGTGCCAGCAGCTCGGGGACAGGGAGCGAGCAGTACTTC.